A selection of T cell receptor beta chains follows, all from one sample in a study of CD8 T cells in Susac syndrome. TCRdb re-analysed the immunoSEQ multiplex PCR reads in MiXCR, keeping a single row per CDR3 protein. The table has around 190,000 distinct CDR3 sequences, roughly 94% seen once. The sample comprised CD4+ T cells from PBMCs. These receptors all come from a human donor in good health. The CDR3 runs from the conserved cysteine through the conserved F or W. D genes are given only for firm matches.

TRBD2	TRBV20-1	TRBJ2-5	CSARRGAQETQYF
-	TRBV18	TRBJ2-7	CASSPLQDEQYF
-	TRBV29-1	TRBJ1-2	CSVGVGGYTF
-	TRBV5-4	TRBJ2-7	CASSWQGGTAYEQYF
-	TRBV9	TRBJ1-1	CASSPSGPNTEAFF
-	TRBV29-1	TRBJ1-2	CSVGRAAPYGYTF
TRBD1	TRBV29-1	TRBJ2-5	CSVPKGTGVGPQETQYF
-	TRBV5-1	TRBJ2-2	CASSSSGTRNTGELFF
TRBD2	TRBV5-1	TRBJ2-3	CASSWGLAGVLDTQYF
-	TRBV7-8	TRBJ1-1	CASSLAIGLTEAFF
-	TRBV13	TRBJ2-5	CASSLGGTQYF
TRBD2	TRBV5-1	TRBJ2-7	CASSLARLAGSDEQYF
-	TRBV9	TRBJ1-2	CASSDLYGYTF
TRBD1	TRBV15	TRBJ1-5	CATSRGAGTGFGNQPQHF
-	TRBV29-1	TRBJ2-5	CSVEVLLTGQETQYF
-	TRBV5-1	TRBJ2-3	CASSLATGASPDTQYF
-	TRBV28	TRBJ2-1	CASSFRRNEQFF
TRBD1	TRBV29-1	TRBJ1-1	CSVDRTGEEAFF
-	TRBV24-1	TRBJ1-5	CATSDASGTAHQPQHF
TRBD1	TRBV7-2	TRBJ2-5	CASSSTPGQQETQYF
TRBD1	TRBV3-1	TRBJ1-1	CASEGTGPLSAFF
TRBD2	TRBV20-1	TRBJ2-7	CSARPGTSVYEQYF
-	TRBV20-1	TRBJ1-5	CSARGVKPQHF
-	TRBV29-1	TRBJ1-5	CSVGAGNNQPQHF
-	TRBV12-3/TRBV12-4	TRBJ2-5	CASRDTGTETQYF
-	TRBV9	TRBJ1-5	CASSPTEQDDQPQHF
-	TRBV5-1	TRBJ2-5	CASSLPDNWETQYF
-	TRBV29-1	TRBJ2-2	CSVVEGSGTGELFF
-	TRBV3-1	TRBJ2-1	CASSELPGNNEQFF
-	TRBV7-2	TRBJ2-3	CASSGGGGTDTQYF
-	TRBV20-1	TRBJ2-6	CSARDRLMSGANVLTF
TRBD2	TRBV9	TRBJ2-1	CASSAPLQTSEYHSYNEQFF
-	TRBV27	TRBJ2-6	CASSRSSHVRSGANVLTF
-	TRBV7-9	TRBJ2-2	CASRGSTNTGELFF
-	TRBV20-1	TRBJ2-3	CSAGLVRDTQYF
-	TRBV11-2	TRBJ1-6	CASSLDVGSYSPLHF
-	TRBV4-1	TRBJ1-2	CASSQGRGRRGYTF
-	TRBV29-1	TRBJ2-3	CSVEGAGADTQYF
-	TRBV27	TRBJ1-4	CASSFSGAGEKLFF
TRBD1	TRBV29-1	TRBJ2-5	CSVVGQGLETQYF
TRBD2	TRBV7-2	TRBJ2-7	CASSLERGTEQYF
-	TRBV11-3	TRBJ2-5	CASSPARGGTQYF
-	TRBV5-4	TRBJ1-1	CASSFWGRGERTEAFF
-	TRBV3-1	TRBJ1-2	CASSQDLRGVGYTF
-	TRBV24-1	TRBJ2-1	CATGQGHGYNEQFF
-	TRBV20-1	TRBJ2-7	CSARDLGVSYEQYF
-	TRBV2	TRBJ2-1	CASGHGAYNEQFF
-	TRBV18	TRBJ1-5	CASSPLAARDQPQHF
-	TRBV6-2/TRBV6-3	TRBJ2-5	CASSFPDPGRVQYF
-	TRBV7-2	TRBJ2-7	CASRPAARDEQYF
-	TRBV20-1	TRBJ2-6	CSAETQTGANVLTF